A selection of T cell receptor beta chains follows, all from one sample in a study of cytomegalovirus exposure and HLA in healthy donors. This table comes from immunoSEQ multiplex PCR, and its TCRdb copy is limited to in-frame clones, with some not included. The sample holds roughly 200,000 clones; 77% are singletons and the top ten take roughly 2.5%. The sequencing input was PBMCs. Receptor source: a woman aged 60-75 years in good health and CMV-seropositive. Both conserved end residues are part of each CDR3. Each record gives: V gene, J gene, clone size, CDR3 protein. Size is omitted from some rows. Given values are once, few, many or a class for expanded clones.

V: TRBV7-9; J: TRBJ2-7; size: .; CDR3: CASSGLPGLAGVGEQYF
V: TRBV7-9; J: TRBJ2-5; size: few; CDR3: CASRTLAGEETQYF
V: TRBV7-9; J: TRBJ2-1; size: .; CDR3: CASSFFSGNEQFF
V: TRBV6-5; J: TRBJ1-2; size: once; CDR3: CASSVREAYGYTF
V: TRBV30; J: TRBJ2-5; size: .; CDR3: CAWNQGTETQYF
V: TRBV6-5; J: TRBJ1-1; size: .; CDR3: CASSPFQGTEAFF
V: TRBV30; J: TRBJ1-4; size: .; CDR3: CAMTGLNEKLFF
V: TRBV5-6; J: TRBJ2-7; size: .; CDR3: CASSRGQSSYEQYF
V: TRBV7-9; J: TRBJ1-1; size: few; CDR3: CASSLQGGTEAFF
V: TRBV6-5; J: TRBJ2-5; size: few; CDR3: CASSPGQGVETQYF
V: TRBV6-1; J: TRBJ2-3; size: .; CDR3: CASSAIAGGGDTQYF
V: TRBV7-2; J: TRBJ2-6; size: .; CDR3: CASRSPVGANVLTF
V: TRBV4-3; J: TRBJ1-5; size: .; CDR3: CASSRSYSNQPQHF
V: TRBV10-3; J: TRBJ2-7; size: .; CDR3: CATGTGRYEQYF
V: TRBV30; J: TRBJ1-3; size: .; CDR3: CAWRGGGAGNTIYF
V: TRBV7-2; J: TRBJ2-5; size: .; CDR3: CASSQTSGGPETQYF
V: TRBV7-6; J: TRBJ2-2; size: .; CDR3: CASSLLQGAGPGELFF
V: TRBV30; J: TRBJ1-5; size: .; CDR3: CAWSAGGPTQHF
V: TRBV7-9; J: TRBJ2-3; size: .; CDR3: CASSLGLAGSTDTQYF
V: TRBV2; J: TRBJ2-5; size: .; CDR3: CASSAGTSASETQYF
V: TRBV15; J: TRBJ2-7; size: .; CDR3: CATSRGFGTWEQYF
V: TRBV5-1; J: TRBJ2-5; size: .; CDR3: CASSLGGRAEETQYF
V: TRBV15; J: TRBJ1-2; size: .; CDR3: CATSRDRVAGYTF
V: TRBV10-3; J: TRBJ1-1; size: .; CDR3: CAISPSGQGIAEAFF
V: TRBV10-3; J: TRBJ2-7; size: once; CDR3: CAISETGPPTYEQYF
V: TRBV10-3; J: TRBJ2-3; size: once; CDR3: CALAWGVGADTQYF
V: TRBV5-1; J: TRBJ2-1; size: .; CDR3: CASSWTSGGANEQFF
V: TRBV10-3; J: TRBJ2-1; size: .; CDR3: CAISARSGRAGDEQFF
V: TRBV7-2; J: TRBJ2-5; size: .; CDR3: CASRGASRQETQYF